This TCR beta chain was documented in a study of blood T cell repertoires in COVID-19. Study information: Acute and convalescent COVID-19 specimens originated in the United States, Italy and Spain. PBMCs, B-cell-depleted T cells, or T cells provided the cDNA or gDNA that made up the material.

Only one count was recorded for this clone. The germline V gene encodes CDR1 SGHDN and CDR2 FVKESK. The CDR3 has 15 residues. V was cut by 4 bases and J by 4 bases, with 17 bases left in between. The authors' processing: Amplification of reference gene primers was used by the study to estimate nucleated cell counts. The table came from immunoSEQ multiplex PCR; TCRdb's copy has only in-frame clones and leaves some out. D and trimming were read from the DNA, whereas the V and J calls and clone size are those reported in that table. The table records 450,000 or so clones, roughly 87% of them present only once. While infection was still active, Seattle patients were enrolled and then followed longitudinally.

This clonotype originated in a man younger than 35 with COVID-19, enrolled during active disease. The chain joins TRBV14 to TRBJ2-7; D uncertain. The sample was peripheral blood. The CDR3 sequence is CASSLGRSRLYEQYF. The CDR3 region has the DNA TGTGCCAGCAGCCTAGGAAGGTCTAGATTATACGAGCAGTACTTC. The whole variable domain, filled in from reference TRBV14 and TRBJ2-7, reads EAGVTQFPSHSVIEKGQTVTLRCDPISGHDNLYWYRRVMGKEIKFLLHFVKESKQDESGMPNNRFLAERTGGTYSTLKVQPAELEDSGVYFCASSLGRSRLYEQYFGPGTRLTVT.